These 21 T cell receptor beta chains originate from one sample sequenced in a study of radiation and T cells in renal cell carcinoma. The method was immunoSEQ multiplex PCR; TCRdb's version includes in-frame clones alone and lacks a portion of them. The table has 150,000 or so clones, about nine tenths seen once. Time point described: baseline pretreatment blood. Sample treatment: 15 Gy SBRT to primary tumor, nephrectomy 4 weeks later. The material was blood, obtained from a patient whose treatment included radiotherapy and nephrectomy. The source of these receptors is a woman between 65 and 79 years old with renal cell carcinoma.

This clone was seen only once. The chain employs TRBV10-3 and TRBJ1-3; TRBD1 is a possible D gene (5 bases). CDR3 length equals 14 residues. V was shortened by 8 bases and J by 3 bases, with 14 bases between the two germline ends. Germline CDR1 and CDR2: ENHRY and SYGVKD. Here the CDR3 reads CAIRMTDIGNTIYF. The DNA for the CDR3 is TGTGCCATCCGAATGACAGATATTGGAAACACCATATATTTT.

The chain has TRBV18 and TRBJ1-4; a possible D gene is TRBD1 (6 bases). This CDR3 is 16 amino acids long. Germline values: CDR1 KGHSH, CDR2 LQKENI. The V and J ends lost 6 bases and 7 bases respectively, with 21 bases between them. CDR3 in DNA: TGTGCCAGCTCTGTCCTACAGGGAGAGTACAGTGAAAAACTGTTTTTT. This gives the protein CASSVLQGEYSEKLFF. Filled out from reference TRBV18 and TRBJ1-4, the complete variable domain reads NAGVMQNPRHLVRRRGQEARLRCSPMKGHSHVYWYRQLPEEGLKFMVYLQKENIIDESGMPKERFSAEFPKEGPSILRIQQVVRGDSAAYFCASSVLQGEYSEKLFFGSGTQLSVL.

V is TRBV28 and J is TRBJ2-7, with 7 nucleotides matching TRBD1. V lost 4 bases and J lost 3; bases outside the gene matches: 3. The CDR3 runs to 13 residues. Germline assignment: CDR1 MDHEN and CDR2 SYDVKM. The CDR3, as DNA: TGTGCCAGCAGTTCCTGGGACAGCTACGAGCAGTACTTC. Its protein is CASSSWDSYEQYF.

This rearrangement joins TRBV6-4 to TRBJ2-2, with no clear D. This CDR3 region has 13 residues. CDR1 is MRHNA and CDR2 is SNTAGT in the germline V gene. Trimming removed 10 bases from V and 0 bases from J, with 9 bases in between. As DNA, the CDR3 is TGTGCCACTGCTTCCACGAACACCGGGGAGCTGTTTTTT. Translated: CATASTNTGELFF.

The chain is built from TRBV6-1 and TRBJ2-5; 7 nucleotides agree with TRBD1. This CDR3 is built from 14 residues. The trim removed 5 bases at V and 0 bases at J, leaving 3 bases unmatched. The germline V gene encodes CDR1 MNHNS and CDR2 SASEGT. CDR3 DNA sequence: TGTGCCAGCAGTAGACAGGGCTACCAAGAGACCCAGTACTTC. The encoded protein is CASSRQGYQETQYF.

Only one count was recorded for this clone. The chain recombines TRBV6-5 with TRBJ2-1; 12 bases are a match to TRBD2. The CDR3 loop spans 15 amino acids. The V and J ends lost 3 bases and 4 bases, in that order; junction bases with no gene match: 1. Germline lookup yields CDR1 MNHEY and CDR2 SVGAGI. The CDR3, as DNA: TGTGCCAGCAGTTATCTAGCGGGGGGGTACAATGAGCAGTTCTTC. Translated: CASSYLAGGYNEQFF.

The chain combines TRBV29-1 with TRBJ1-2; D is undetermined. This CDR3 has 11 amino acids. Between the trimmed V and J ends, which lost 3 bases and 6 bases, there was a span of 8 bases. Germline CDR1 reads SQVTM; CDR2 reads ANQGSEA. In nucleotides, the CDR3 is TGCAGCGTTGAGGCGGGGAATGGCTACACCTTC. Protein product: CSVEAGNGYTF.

The chain employs TRBV5-1 and TRBJ1-2; no definite D call. This CDR3 is 13 amino acids long. Deletions cut 4 bases from V and 4 bases from J, with 11 bases between. In germline, CDR1 is SGHRS, CDR2 YFSETQ. Here the CDR3 DNA reads TGCGCCAGCAGCATCGGAGGGTCCTATGGCTACACCTTC. This translates into CASSIGGSYGYTF.

The chain has TRBV30 and TRBJ2-7; tentatively, D is TRBD1 (6 bases). The CDR3 contains 12 residues. Germline CDR1 is GTSNPN and CDR2 is SVGIG (reference sequence). V lost 5 bases and J lost 2, with 10 bases in between. The CDR3 spells CAWGKGAYEQYF. In DNA form, the CDR3 reads TGTGCCTGGGGGAAGGGGGCCTACGAGCAGTACTTC.

Of note for this clone: The junction differs from germline at one of its ends, possibly a read error. This chain connects TRBV5-1 to TRBJ1-2; tentatively, D is TRBD1 (6 bases). The CDR3 runs 13 residues. Germline V gene data show CDR1 as SGHRS and CDR2 as YFSETQ. In DNA, the CDR3 is TGTGCCAGCAGCTTGGGGCAGGGGCCTGGCTACACCTTC. Amino acids: CASSLGQGPGYTF.

The chain recombines TRBV23-1 with TRBJ1-1; D is perhaps TRBD1 (5 bases). Being an ORF, TRBV23-1 has a function that is uncertain. The CDR3 is 17 amino acids. The germline V and J ends were trimmed by 2 bases and 3 bases, with 19 bases remaining between them. CDR3 sequence reads: CASSQVREGPGDTEAFF. The DNA for the CDR3 is TGCGCCAGCAGTCAAGTGAGGGAGGGACCTGGTGACACTGAAGCTTTCTTT.

This chain's CDR3 is CASSSEDPGEKLFF. The CDR3 DNA follows: TGCGCCAGCAGCTCCGAGGACCCAGGTGAAAAACTGTTTTTT. This chain connects TRBV5-1 to TRBJ1-4; the D is unclear. Trimming took 3 bases from V and 7 from J, leaving 13 bases between them. Germline CDR1 is SGHRS and CDR2 is YFSETQ. The CDR3 covers 14 residues.

This rearrangement joins TRBV6-5 to TRBJ1-3; 8 bases are a match to TRBD1. Germline V gives CDR1 MNHEY, CDR2 SVGAGI. Trimming removed 2 bases from V and 3 bases from J; junction bases left unmatched: 6. The CDR3 is 16 amino acids. The CDR3: CASSYGQGALGNTIYF. CDR3 nucleotide sequence: TGTGCCAGCAGTTACGGGCAGGGGGCACTTGGAAACACCATATATTTT.

The J gene is TRBJ2-3, the V gene TRBV5-6, with 9 positions matching TRBD1. Per germline, CDR1 SGHDT and CDR2 YYEEEE. The CDR3 is 15 amino acids. After removal of 4 bases from V and 2 bases from J, the junction contained 5 bases not matched to a gene. Here the CDR3 reads CASSRGTGSTDTQYF. The CDR3 DNA reads TGTGCCAGCAGCAGGGGGACAGGGTCCACAGATACGCAGTATTTT. Full variable domain (remainder filled in from reference TRBV5-6 and TRBJ2-3): DAGVTQSPTHLIKTRGQQVTLRCSPKSGHDTVSWYQQALGQGPQFIFQYYEEEERQRGNFPDRFSGHQFPNYSSELNVNALLLGDSALYLCASSRGTGSTDTQYFGPGTRLTVL.

The chain recombines TRBV9 with TRBJ2-3; D remains unclear. V gave up 0 bases and J gave up 8 bases, with 7 bases separating them. The CDR3 spans 12 residues. CDR1 and CDR2 from the germline V gene are SGDLS and YYNGEE. The CDR3 DNA reads TGTGCCAGCAGCGTAGAGGAAAGTACGCAGTATTTT. Encoded protein: CASSVEESTQYF.

The V call is TRBV27, the J call TRBJ1-2; perhaps TRBD1 as D (6 bases). The CDR3 is 15 amino acids. V was clipped by 2 bases and J by 1 base, with 11 bases between them. The V gene's germline CDR1 is MNHEY and CDR2 SMNVEV (reference sequence). DNA of the CDR3: TGTGCCAGCAGTTTAGTAGGGGGAATTAACTATGGCTACACCTTC. This encodes CASSLVGGINYGYTF.

The V call is TRBV27, the J call TRBJ2-5, with 13 bases fitting TRBD2. This CDR3 has 18 amino acids. Trimming cost V 8 bases and J 5 bases; bases outside gene matches: 17. The germline V gene encodes CDR1 MNHEY and CDR2 SMNVEV (reference sequence). The CDR3 protein is CASRVTGLAGKKRETQYF. In DNA form, the CDR3 reads TGTGCCAGCCGTGTAACGGGACTAGCGGGAAAAAAGCGCGAGACCCAGTACTTC.

This chain joins TRBV7-8 and TRBJ1-5; weak D call: TRBD1 (6 bases). The CDR3 has 17 residues. V gave up 5 bases and J gave up 0 bases, with 17 bases separating them. In germline, CDR1 is SGHVS, CDR2 FQNEAQ. The CDR3 coding sequence is TGTGCCAGCAGCGTCAGACCAGGGGACGGTAGCAATCAGCCCCAGCATTTT. This encodes CASSVRPGDGSNQPQHF.

V gene TRBV5-4 combines with J gene TRBJ2-7; D is perhaps TRBD1 (7 bases). The CDR3 is made up of 14 amino acids. Per the germline V gene, CDR1 is SGHNT and CDR2 is YYREEE (reference sequence). Trimming pared 3 bases from V and 5 bases from J, leaving 15 bases between. The CDR3 spells CASSSEGASHEQYF. In DNA form, the CDR3 reads TGTGCCAGCAGCTCGGAGGGGGCATCGCACGAGCAGTACTTC. Together with reference TRBV5-4 and TRBJ2-7, the CDR3 gives the full variable domain: ETGVTQSPTHLIKTRGQQVTLRCSSQSGHNTVSWYQQALGQGPQFIFQYYREEENGRGNFPPRFSGLQFPNYSSELNVNALELDDSALYLCASSSEGASHEQYFGPGTRLTVT.

V and J are TRBV6-5 and TRBJ1-3; perhaps TRBD1 as D (5 bases). This CDR3 has 15 amino acids. V shed 6 bases and J shed 1 base, with 13 bases lying between them. CDR1 and CDR2 from the germline V gene are MNHEY and SVGAGI. CDR3 in DNA: TGTGCCAGCAGGACTTCTAGACAGTCTGGAAACACCATATATTTT. Its translation is CASRTSRQSGNTIYF.

This clone has a single count. The J gene is TRBJ2-2, the V gene TRBV28, with D unclear. There are 16 residues in the CDR3. Trimming removed 1 base from V and 0 bases from J, with 9 bases in between. Germline CDR1 MDHEN, CDR2 SYDVKM. The CDR3 DNA reads TGTGCCAGCAGTTTATCCCCTCTTCCGAACACCGGGGAGCTGTTTTTT. Encoded protein: CASSLSPLPNTGELFF.